This paragraph reports one T cell receptor beta chain. While infection was still active, Seattle patients were enrolled and then followed longitudinally. These data originate in a study of blood T cell repertoires in COVID-19. TCRdb keeps only in-frame clones here, not all; method: immunoSEQ multiplex PCR. The sample has 200,000 to 250,000 clones, 82% seen once; the top ten hold roughly 8%. Germline CDR1 reads MNHNS; CDR2 reads SASEGT. The CDR3 sequence is 15 residues long. Deletions cut 5 bases from V and 5 bases from J, with 18 bases between. This clonotype originated in a woman of 80 years or more with COVID-19, enrolled during active disease. Sample: peripheral blood. J is TRBJ1-1 and V is TRBV6-1, with D uncertain. The CDR3 reads CASSNLARIFTEAFF. The CDR3 DNA sequence: TGTGCCAGCAGTAACCTGGCCAGGATTTTTACTGAAGCTTTCTTT.